This T cell receptor beta chain stems from a study of blood T cell repertoires in COVID-19. There are a few counts of this clone. Germline lookup yields CDR1 KGHDR and CDR2 SFDVKD. Between the trimmed V and J ends, which lost 1 base and 10 bases, there was a span of 5 bases. This CDR3 contains 11 residues. Enrolled during active infection, Seattle patients were then followed longitudinally. Sequenced by immunoSEQ multiplex PCR; TCRdb stores in-frame clones only, minus some. In the table there are about 250,000 clones, about 91% of which are singletons. This TCR was sampled from a woman aged 25 to 39 with COVID-19, enrolled during active disease. The specimen was peripheral blood. The V call is TRBV24-1, the J call TRBJ2-3; D gene ambiguous. The CDR3 DNA sequence: TGTGCCACCAGTGATTTAAGCGCGCAGTATTTT. Its translation: CATSDLSAQYF.